A single sample is the source of the 5 T cell receptor beta chains below, sequenced in a study of blood T cell repertoires in COVID-19. Clones were sequenced by immunoSEQ multiplex PCR, and TCRdb holds only the in-frame ones, with some missing. The sample includes around 190,000 clones, roughly 86% seen only once; the top ten take approximately 1.5%. Material for sequencing was peripheral blood. The receptor source for this set is a man aged 18 to 35 with active or convalescent COVID-19.

The CDR3 coding sequence is TGTGCCAGCAGCTTGTTTTTACCGAGCTCTGGAAACACCATATATTTT. Residues: CASSLFLPSSGNTIYF. V is TRBV5-8 and J is TRBJ1-3; no firm D call. This CDR3 is built from 16 residues. V gave up 1 base and J gave up 0 bases, with 11 bases separating them. Germline V gene sequence: CDR1 SGHTS, CDR2 YDEGEE.

V usage is TRBV6-5 and J usage is TRBJ1-2; D is perhaps TRBD1 (6 bases). The CDR3 runs to 14 residues. Trimming cost V 0 bases and J 4 bases, with 9 bases left between them. CDR1 is MNHEY, CDR2 SVGAGI, per germline. CDR3 DNA: TGTGCCAGCAGTTACTCGGACAGTCGCTATGGCTACACCTTC. As protein: CASSYSDSRYGYTF.

This chain connects TRBV24-1 to TRBJ2-5; perhaps TRBD1 as D (6 bases). The CDR3 runs 15 residues. Germline V gives CDR1 KGHDR, CDR2 SFDVKD. The V end was cut by 4 bases, the J end by 4 bases, with 15 bases between. The CDR3 here is CATSDPTGSGETQYF. Here the CDR3 DNA reads TGTGCCACCAGTGACCCTACAGGGTCCGGAGAGACCCAGTACTTC.

V and J are TRBV25-1 and TRBJ2-7; perhaps TRBD1 as D (5 bases). The CDR3 extends over 16 amino acids. Germline V gene sequence: CDR1 MGHDK, CDR2 SYGVNS. The V end was cut by 5 bases, the J end by 0 bases, with 17 bases between. CDR3 amino acids: CASSSNRNRGSYEQYF. The CDR3 DNA reads as TGTGCCAGCAGTTCCAACAGGAACCGCGGCTCCTACGAGCAGTACTTC.

The rearrangement joins TRBV28 to TRBJ2-1; D perhaps matches TRBD2 (7 bases). Germline CDR1 and CDR2: MDHEN and SYDVKM. V was cut by 4 bases and J by 4 bases, with 17 bases left in between. The CDR3 sequence is 16 residues long. DNA for the CDR3: TGTGCCAGCAGTTCTCAAGGGGGGGGCTGGTACAATGAGCAGTTCTTC. Its translation: CASSSQGGGWYNEQFF.